Below, one T cell receptor (beta chain) is given with its context. Antigen: not known. V lost 2 bases and J 1 base, leaving 21 bases between the germline ends. In germline, CDR1 is SGHRS, CDR2 YFSETQ. The CDR3 spans 18 residues. The sample belongs to a study of cytomegalovirus exposure and HLA in healthy donors. Amplification used 60 Vbeta primers and 13 Jbeta primers. Measured with immunoSEQ multiplex PCR; TCRdb has only the in-frame clones, and not every one. Among 110,000 or so clones, roughly 72% were seen once, and the ten largest hold more than 3.5%. General study results and limits: Analysis performed later found more than 15,000 TCR beta sequences associated with HLA alleles at 0.05 false discovery rate.

The chain employs TRBV5-1 and TRBJ2-5; D might be TRBD1 (5 bases). The material sequenced was PBMCs. The TCR was taken from a woman aged 40-49 years in good health and CMV-seropositive. The CDR3 sequence is CASSFDRQGTVGQETQYF. The DNA of the CDR3 is TGCGCCAGCAGCTTCGATCGGCAGGGAACGGTGGGCCAAGAGACCCAGTACTTC.